This TCR beta chain was identified during a study of long-term antiretroviral therapy in people with HIV. Study-level points and caveats: Pre-ART-expanded clones dominated the repertoire at all time points.

Worth noting for this clone: Its antigen is undetermined.

They ran version v3.0 of the immunoSEQ assay at survey level. The sequencing target was about 35,000-55,000 T-cell genomes per sample. Sequenced by immunoSEQ multiplex PCR; TCRdb stores in-frame clones only, minus some. The sample yields about 21,000 clones, around four fifths seen once. Trimming removed 0 bases from V and 4 bases from J, with 7 bases in between. Per germline, CDR1 MNHEY and CDR2 SMNVEV (reference sequence). CDR3 length: 13 residues. The material was unsorted PBMCs, obtained 0.5 years after starting antiretroviral therapy. The TCR sequence derives from a man younger than 35 with HIV. V usage is TRBV27 and J usage is TRBJ2-7; D gene ambiguous. CDR3 sequence (DNA): TGTGCCAGCAGTTTATCCCAGGAATACGAGCAGTACTTC. This codes for CASSLSQEYEQYF.